A single sample is the source of the 3 T cell receptor beta chains below, sequenced in a study of beta chain features in type 1 diabetes. cDNA synthesis used the whole RNA isolate, giving expressed TCRB sequences. Here immunoSEQ multiplex PCR was the method, and the copy in TCRdb shows in-frame clones only, minus some. The sample has over 100,000 clones, 40% seen once; the top ten hold approximately 0.065%. The specimen sequenced was stem cell memory CD4+ T cells from blood. These TCRs come from a young woman in good health.

In the case of this clone: Compared with germline, one end of the junction differs, possibly owing to a read error. The chain employs TRBV5-6 and TRBJ1-5; TRBD1 might be the D (5 bases). The CDR3 has 14 residues. Germline V gene data show CDR1 as SGHDT and CDR2 as YYEEEE. The CDR3 reads CASSPQGSHQPQHF. The CDR3 DNA follows: TGTGCCAGCAGCCCTCAGGGTAGCCATCAGCCCCAGCATTTT.

The gene calls are TRBV11-2 and TRBJ2-3; TRBD2 matches at 11 bases. V gave up 3 bases and J gave up 1 base; unmatched junction bases: 3. The CDR3 consists of 16 residues. Germline CDR1 is SGHAT and CDR2 is FQNNGV. The CDR3: CASSLGLAERTDTQYF. DNA of the CDR3: TGTGCCAGCAGCTTGGGACTAGCGGAACGCACAGATACGCAGTATTTT.

CDR3 in amino acids: CASSLISGLDYQETQYF. DNA of the CDR3: TGTGCCAGCAGTTTGATCTCCGGATTAGACTACCAAGAGACCCAGTACTTC. The rearrangement joins TRBV28 to TRBJ2-5; D remains unclear. The germline CDR1 and CDR2 sequences are MDHEN and SYDVKM. V lost 3 bases and J lost 0, with 17 bases in between. CDR3 length equals 17 residues.